The present TCR beta chain was sequenced within a study of identical twins. Study-level results: Among out-of-frame alpha sequences shared by twins, low generation probability occurred in excess.

TCRdb re-called the 5' RACE reads with MiXCR, one entry per CDR3 protein. The data contain 700,000 to 950,000 distinct CDR3 sequences, more than 9% of them singletons. Trimming left V 2 bases short and J 5 bases short, with 13 bases between. The CDR3 is made up of 15 amino acids. Germline CDR1 SGDLS, CDR2 YYNGEE. On this clonotype: Antigen unknown.

These records were also assigned to another study, of yellow fever vaccine responses in identical twins.

The TCR sequence derives from a young woman in good health. J is TRBJ2-2 and V is TRBV9, with D perhaps matching TRBD1 or TRBD2 (6 bases each). Sequences were obtained from PBMCs. The CDR3, as DNA: TGTGCCAGCAGCGTGATGCAAGGGGGGACCGGGGAGCTGTTTTTT. It translates to CASSVMQGGTGELFF.